This TCR beta chain was retrieved from a study of blood T cell repertoires in COVID-19 (dated by TCRdb to 2018 to 2020). Regarding the complete study: The collaborator samples originated in the United States, Italy and Spain and spanned the acute and convalescent phases of COVID-19. Where HLA class I and class II types were available, the types were taken from metadata supplied by the sample provider, not from assay-based typing. The repertoires were made available in a free public database intended to serve as a resource for research on the immune response to SARS-CoV-2. Subjects who had been exposed to COVID-19, were actively infected with it, or had recovered from it provided the deeply sampled blood TCRbeta repertoires that made up the dataset. The sample metadata nearly always contained a de-identified subject ID, COVID-19 status, age in years and sex. The samples were drawn from the first 160 participants of the ongoing ImmuneRACE study and from some 1,300 subjects provided by 6 global collaborators. The prospective study material was composed of cDNA or gDNA derived from T cells, B-cell-depleted T cells, or PBMCs. Study-wide findings and limitations: The amount of clinical and demographic metadata varied by source and participant and was provided uncurated.

In the prospective study, participants were roughly 18 to 100 years old, resided in about two dozen geographic areas of the United States, and were enrolled through a virtual design. To assign participants to cohorts, the prospective study relied on clinical history that participants themselves reported in a screening survey and a study questionnaire. For ImmuneRACE Cohort 3, a participant was defined as recovered based on two consecutive negative NP/OP PCR tests, clearance by a healthcare professional, or resolution of symptoms. Each participant in the prospective study had whole blood, serum and a nasopharyngeal or oropharyngeal swab collected by mobile phlebotomists. Over a 2-month period, participants in the prospective study had the option of providing additional blood draws and questionnaires. Prospective study blood samples were shipped either frozen or at room temperature before DNA extraction.

This clone has a single count. Its antigen target is currently unknown. No base qualities exist here, and no much larger clone lies one base off it. V loses 5 bases of germline sequence and J loses 2 bases, and the interval between the two ends is 15 bases. Based on the germline V gene, the CDR1 and CDR2 sequences are SGHTA and FQGTGA. The CDR3 runs 15 residues from the cysteine to the phenylalanine. Only the CDR3 DNA stays, 45 bases, in frame from base 1. TCRbeta CDR3 regions were amplified from genomic DNA using the immunoSEQ Assay, a bias-controlled multiplex PCR. The source study handled its data this way. The number of nucleated cells in each sample was estimated by amplification of reference gene primers within the assay. To quantify the absolute abundance of each unique TCRbeta CDR3 rearrangement, sequence reads were collapsed and filtered. For each sample, productive Simpson clonality was calculated as the square root of Simpson's diversity index over productive rearrangements. This is the immuneACCESS table as TCRdb keeps it, with only in-frame sequences that have V and J called. A part of the clones is gone; compared with another copy, unresolved V genes explain less than half, and the rest is unexplained. D and trimming were read from the DNA, whereas the V and J calls and clone size are those reported in that table. Recorded for this sample are approximately 380,000 clones; more than 75% of them occurred a single time. The ten largest clones add up to 1.2% of the sample.

The sample consisted of PBMCs or T cells enriched from blood (not recorded which). This receptor chain uses TRBV7-3 and TRBJ1-2; D gene: possibly TRBD1, on 5 matching bases. This clonotype originated in a woman aged 18-35 years who had recovered from COVID-19. The CDR3: CASSPGGKRNYGYTF. The DNA sequence is given as TGTGCCAGCAGCCCGGGGGGAAAAAGGAACTATGGCTACACCTTC.